The text below deals with one TCR beta chain. No antigen is known for it. This entry belongs to a study of cytomegalovirus exposure and HLA in healthy donors. This CDR3 contains 13 residues. Trimming removed 3 bases from V and 0 bases from J, with 5 bases in between. Per germline, CDR1 KGHSH and CDR2 LQKENI. Researchers ran the PCR with 60 Vbeta and 13 Jbeta primers. Profiled with immunoSEQ multiplex PCR; TCRdb holds only in-frame clones, not every one. The sample table includes 200,000 or so clones. Findings and limits, study-wide: In an earlier analysis, productive rearrangement rates for most beta V segments clustered near 87% or 30%. One later analysis reportedly identified an Asian-associated ancestry cluster that showed fewer N-insertions than the approximately 700-donor mean.

This sequence was found in a boy aged 5 to 17 in good health and CMV-seronegative. The sample comprised PBMCs. The V and J genes are TRBV18 and TRBJ2-5; no definite D call. The DNA of the CDR3 is TGTGCCAGCTCACCCACTTACCAAGAGACCCAGTACTTC. The encoded protein is CASSPTYQETQYF. The full variable domain, in which reference TRBV18 and TRBJ2-5 provide the parts outside the CDR3, is NAGVMQNPRHLVRRRGQEARLRCSPMKGHSHVYWYRQLPEEGLKFMVYLQKENIIDESGMPKERFSAEFPKEGPSILRIQQVVRGDSAAYFCASSPTYQETQYFGPGTRLLVL.